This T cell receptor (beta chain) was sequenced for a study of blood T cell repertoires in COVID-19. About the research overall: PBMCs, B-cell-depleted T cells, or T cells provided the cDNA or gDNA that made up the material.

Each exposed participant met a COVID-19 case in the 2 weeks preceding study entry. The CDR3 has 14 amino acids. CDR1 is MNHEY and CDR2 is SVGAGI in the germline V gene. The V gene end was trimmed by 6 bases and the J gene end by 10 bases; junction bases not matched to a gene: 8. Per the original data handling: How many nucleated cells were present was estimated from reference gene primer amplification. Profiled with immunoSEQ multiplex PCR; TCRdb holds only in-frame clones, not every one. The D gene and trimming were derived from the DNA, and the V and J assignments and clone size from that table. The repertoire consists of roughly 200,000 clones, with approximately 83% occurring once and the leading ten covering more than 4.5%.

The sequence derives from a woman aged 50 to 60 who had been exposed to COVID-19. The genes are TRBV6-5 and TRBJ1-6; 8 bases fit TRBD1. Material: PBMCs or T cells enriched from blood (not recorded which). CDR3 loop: CASSLDRVGSPLHF. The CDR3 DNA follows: TGTGCCAGCAGCTTGGACAGGGTTGGCTCACCCCTCCACTTT.